This TCR beta chain was sequenced in a study of shared clonotypes between healthy human individuals. The J segment lost 1 base and the V segment lost 5 bases, leaving 7 bases of the junction unmatched. This CDR3 is built from 15 residues. Germline V gene data show CDR1 as MNHEY and CDR2 as SVGAGI. Produced via immunoSEQ multiplex PCR; TCRdb's table is partial and in-frame only. The profile shows under 1,100,000 clones, around 76% of them singletons. The specimen was memory CD4+ T cells sorted from blood. Described subset: CD45RA-negative fraction. This receptor was taken from a man in his late teens or twenties in good health. The genes are TRBV6-5 and TRBJ1-2; TRBD1 matches at 7 bases. CDR3 in amino acids: CASSQTGAHNYGYTF. In DNA, the CDR3 is TGTGCCAGCAGTCAAACAGGGGCGCATAACTATGGCTACACCTTC.